These T cell receptor beta chains were read from a single sample in a study of response to subunit inactivated influenza vaccine. Via MiXCR, TCRdb re-called the RT-PCR reads, giving one row per CDR3 protein. The repertoire holds about 520,000 distinct CDR3 sequences, with around 7.7% as singletons. The sample was PBMCs from blood, taken less than 30 months after vaccination. The receptors originated from a man between 50 and 75 years old who received an inactivated influenza vaccine. CDR3s include the opening cysteine and the closing phenylalanine or tryptophan. Each record gives: D gene, clone size, V gene, J gene, CDR3 DNA, CDR3 protein. The D gene is left open where the match is weak. Size tells how often a clone was seen (once, few, many) or the class of an expanded clone, and some rows leave it out.

>TRBD1|-|TRBV5-6|TRBJ2-7
TGTGCCAGCAGCTTGTTGGACAGGGCCTACGAGCAGTACTTC
CASSLLDRAYEQYF
>-|-|TRBV6-5|TRBJ2-2
TGTGCCAGCAGTTACTCCCCCCGGGCCTATAACACCGGGGAGCTGTTTTTT
CASSYSPRAYNTGELFF
>-|few|TRBV7-2|TRBJ2-5
TGTGCCAGCAGCGATGGGGGGAGAGAGACCCAGTACTTC
CASSDGGRETQYF
>-|few|TRBV3-1|TRBJ2-1
TGTGCCAGCAGCCAAGTAAACTTAGGTGAGCAGTTCTTC
CASSQVNLGEQFF
>TRBD1|few|TRBV7-7|TRBJ2-5
TGTGCCAGCAGCTCCGAGACAGGGAAATTCCAAGAGACCCAGTACTTC
CASSSETGKFQETQYF
>-|-|TRBV10-3|TRBJ2-5
TGTGCCATCAGTGAGTCCAAGGGGAAGACCCAGTACTTC
CAISESKGKTQYF
>-|many|TRBV20-1|TRBJ1-5
TGCAGTGCCACACGTTGGGGGCAGGATAGCAATCAGCCCCAGCATTTT
CSATRWGQDSNQPQHF
>TRBD2|-|TRBV24-1|TRBJ2-5
TGTGCCACCAGATCCCCCGGACTAGCGGGTCTAGAGGGATCCCAGTACTTC
CATRSPGLAGLEGSQYF
>TRBD1|-|TRBV5-1|TRBJ2-2
TGCGCCAGCAGCTTGGGGGACAGGGCCGACACCGGGGAGCTGTTTTTT
CASSLGDRADTGELFF
>-|few|TRBV7-3|TRBJ2-2
TGTGCCAGCAGCCGGGTGGGGAACACCGGGGAGCTGTTTTTT
CASSRVGNTGELFF
>-|many|TRBV6-5|TRBJ2-6
TGTGCCAGCAGTTACTCTCCTTCTGGGGCCAACGTCCTGACTTTC
CASSYSPSGANVLTF
>-|once|TRBV5-6|TRBJ2-2
TGTGCCAGCAGCGACCCCAGGGCGCCTAAAGCCGGGGAGCTGTTTTTT
CASSDPRAPKAGELFF
>-|-|TRBV25-1|TRBJ2-1
TGTGCCAGCAGTGCGGCAAACAATGAGCAGTTCTTC
CASSAANNEQFF
>-|few|TRBV29-1|TRBJ2-1
TGCAGCGATAACGCCAGGGCTGATCGGTTCTTC
CSDNARADRFF
>TRBD2|few|TRBV5-1|TRBJ2-3
TGCGCCAGCAGCCCGCTGACTAGCGGGGGAACGCAGTATTTT
CASSPLTSGGTQYF
>-|many|TRBV7-2|TRBJ2-3
TGTGCCAGCAGCTTAGTGAGAGATACGCAGTATTTT
CASSLVRDTQYF
>-|-|TRBV4-3|TRBJ2-6
TGCGCCAGCAGCCAAGATGGAGCAGGGGCGCAGGGGGCCAACGTCCTGACTTTC
CASSQDGAGAQGANVLTF
>TRBD1|-|TRBV7-9|TRBJ2-1
TGTGCCAGCAGCTTAGTGACAGGGGACAATGAGCAGTTCTTC
CASSLVTGDNEQFF
>TRBD2|many|TRBV20-1|TRBJ2-7
TGCAGTGCTTCCCCGGGACTAGCTAGCGAGCAGTACTTC
CSASPGLASEQYF
>TRBD2|-|TRBV9|TRBJ2-7
TGTGCCAGCAGCGTGTCCTCACTAGCGGGAGGAGTCGAGCAGTACTTC
CASSVSSLAGGVEQYF
>-|many|TRBV7-2|TRBJ2-2
TGTGCCAGCAGCTCATTGGGGGCAGGGACCGGGGAGCTGTTTTTT
CASSSLGAGTGELFF
>-|few|TRBV20-1|TRBJ2-7
TGCAGTGCCTACGACCCCCTGGCGGGTGACTCCTACGAGCAGTACTTC
CSAYDPLAGDSYEQYF
>TRBD2|-|TRBV11-2|TRBJ2-3
TGTGCCAGCAGCTTCCCCGGGACTAGCGGGGGTCCGACAGATACGCAGTATTTT
CASSFPGTSGGPTDTQYF
>-|-|TRBV5-1|TRBJ1-1
TGCGCCAGCAGCTTGGCGGCAGTGAACACTGAAGCTTTCTTT
CASSLAAVNTEAFF
>-|few|TRBV11-3|TRBJ2-1
TGTGCCAGCAGCGCGAAACTGGAGAGCGAGCAGTTCTTC
CASSAKLESEQFF
>-|few|TRBV5-5|TRBJ2-7
TGTGCCAGCAGCGTCGGGACCCAGCCGGGGGAGCAGTACTTC
CASSVGTQPGEQYF
>-|many|TRBV4-2|TRBJ1-1
TGTGCCAGCAGCCAAGACCAGGTTCGGGCTTTCTTT
CASSQDQVRAFF
>-|-|TRBV7-9|TRBJ2-5
TGTGCCAGCACCCCGGCGGTAGGGCGAGGAGGCCAAGAGACCCAGTACTTC
CASTPAVGRGGQETQYF
>TRBD1|-|TRBV18|TRBJ2-7
TGTGCCAGCTCACCATTAACTTACCGGACAGGGGTCTCCTACGAGCAGTACTTC
CASSPLTYRTGVSYEQYF
>-|few|TRBV18|TRBJ2-1
TGTGCCAGCTCACCCCGGGACGCTGAGCAGTTCTTC
CASSPRDAEQFF
>TRBD1|-|TRBV6-2/TRBV6-3|TRBJ2-3
TGTGCCAGCGGAACAGGGGCGACAGATACGCAGTATTTT
CASGTGATDTQYF
>-|-|TRBV24-1|TRBJ2-3
TGTGCCACCAGTGAGAGAGGAGGGGACGGGGGTACGCAGTATTTT
CATSERGGDGGTQYF
>TRBD2|many|TRBV2|TRBJ2-7
TGTGCCAGCAGAGTTAGCGGGAGGACGCTATCCTACGAGCAGTACTTC
CASRVSGRTLSYEQYF
>-|many|TRBV3-1|TRBJ1-6
TGTGCCAGCAGCCAAGATCTTGTGGGGGGGGCGCGTTCACCCCTCCACTTT
CASSQDLVGGARSPLHF
>-|few|TRBV27|TRBJ2-1
TGTGCCAGCAGTCTCCAAACTAGTTATGAGCAGTTCTTC
CASSLQTSYEQFF
>-|few|TRBV2|TRBJ2-2
TGTGCCAGCAGGTCAGGGGATAAGGGGGAGCTGTTTTTT
CASRSGDKGELFF
>TRBD1|-|TRBV20-1|TRBJ1-2
TGCAGTGCTAGAGAGCCTCGACAGGGGAACTATGGCTACACCTTC
CSAREPRQGNYGYTF
>-|-|TRBV2|TRBJ2-5
TGTGCCAGCAGTAAAAGGAACATACAAGAGACCCAGTACTTC
CASSKRNIQETQYF
>-|many|TRBV5-1|TRBJ2-1
TGCGCCAGCAGCTTGGAACCAGGGAGCTACAATGAGCAGTTCTTC
CASSLEPGSYNEQFF
>TRBD1|many|TRBV20-1|TRBJ2-2
TGCAGTGCGAGCAACGCCGGGACAGGGAACACCGGGGAGCTGTTTTTT
CSASNAGTGNTGELFF
>-|-|TRBV19|TRBJ2-2
TGTGCCAGTAGTTTCCAGGGAGCGAACACCGGGGAGCTGTTTTTT
CASSFQGANTGELFF
>-|few|TRBV20-1|TRBJ1-5
TGCAGTGCTAGACCCCCGGGAGGGGCGAAGCCCCAGCATTTT
CSARPPGGAKPQHF
>TRBD1|-|TRBV6-2/TRBV6-3|TRBJ1-1
TGTGCCAGCAGATACAGGGGGCTGAACACTGAAGCTTTCTTT
CASRYRGLNTEAFF
>-|-|TRBV20-1|TRBJ2-7
TGCAGTGCTAGGGGGGGCTACTACGAGCAGTACTTC
CSARGGYYEQYF
>TRBD2|many|TRBV7-9|TRBJ2-1
TGTGCCAGCAGCACTTTAGCGGGTGTGTTCAATGAGCAGTTCTTC
CASSTLAGVFNEQFF
>-|few|TRBV12-3/TRBV12-4|TRBJ2-6
TGTGCCAGCAGTCGTGTCTGGGCGGGGTTATCCAACTCTGGGGCCAACGTCCTGACTTTC
CASSRVWAGLSNSGANVLTF
>-|few|TRBV20-1|TRBJ2-7
TGCAGTGCTCTACCTCAGGGGATCGGATACGAGCAGTACTTC
CSALPQGIGYEQYF
>-|-|TRBV20-1|TRBJ2-2
TGCAGTGCTATGGGCGGAACGTTAAACACCGGGGAGCTGTTTTTT
CSAMGGTLNTGELFF
>-|-|TRBV20-1|TRBJ1-2
TGCAGTGCTAGAGATGTGGGGTCCTATGGCTACACCTTC
CSARDVGSYGYTF
>-|many|TRBV11-2|TRBJ2-3
TGTGCCAGCAGCTTCCAGTCAGCTAGCACAGATACGCAGTATTTT
CASSFQSASTDTQYF